This TCR beta chain was found in a study of beta chain features in type 1 diabetes. General study findings and limits: Insertion counts at VDJ junctions were lower in type 1 diabetes patients, who also showed more deletions there. Among patients with Type 1 diabetes, TCRB CDR3s were moderately but significantly shorter in every one of the four CD4+ subsets. A potential influence of HLA type upon TCRB rearrangement remained unresolved herein.

V was cut by 3 bases and J by 5 bases, with 7 bases left in between. Germline values: CDR1 SEHNR, CDR2 FQNEAQ (reference sequence). The CDR3 loop spans 12 amino acids. Sequencing targeted expressed TCRB transcripts, as all isolated RNA had been reverse transcribed. Naive, central memory and regulatory T cell samples yielded around 3.3 million reads on average. Assay: immunoSEQ multiplex PCR; the TCRdb copy retains only in-frame clones and omits some. The profile shows 100,000 to 150,000 clones, about 17% of them singletons. To note about this clone: Its antigen is currently unknown.

The sequence was collected from a man aged 30-40 years with type 1 diabetes. V is TRBV7-9 and J is TRBJ2-5; D gene uncertain. Specimen: central memory CD4+ T cells from blood. The DNA for the CDR3 is TGTGCCAGCAGCTTCTTGGGGGAGACCCAGTACTTC. It specifies CASSFLGETQYF.